The next 3 T cell receptor beta chains were all read from a single sample in a study of neurological immune-mediated disorders. Each CDR3 protein gets one entry after TCRdb re-called the 5' RACE reads with MiXCR. The sample lists under 50,000 distinct CDR3 sequences; roughly 12% were seen once. Specimen: CD4+ T cells from blood. All receptors derive from a woman aged 25 to 39 with HTLV-1-associated myelopathy (HAM/TSP).

Details on this clonotype: A read error may be the cause here, since a much bigger clone is one base away. The V and J genes are TRBV5-1 and TRBJ2-4, with D perhaps matching TRBD1 or TRBD2 (5 bases each). The CDR3 has 14 residues. The germline CDR1 and CDR2 sequences are SGHRS and YFSETQ. The CDR3 nucleotides read TGCGACAGCAGCTCGGGACGAGACAAAAACATTCAGTACTTC. This gives the protein CDSSSGRDKNIQYF.

This clonotype was seen many times. The chain employs TRBV5-1 and TRBJ2-7; 8 bases are shared with TRBD2. Germline-derived CDR1 and CDR2 are SGHRS and YFSETQ. The CDR3 has 15 residues. J lost 5 bases, V lost 0 bases, and 7 bases had no gene match. CDR3 coding DNA: TGCGCCAGCAGCTTGGCGGGGGGGGAATTCAACGAGCAGTACTTC. Protein sequence: CASSLAGGEFNEQYF.

This clonotype came up many times. The V call is TRBV5-1, the J call TRBJ2-3; 10 bases match TRBD2. The trim removed 3 bases at V and 4 bases at J, leaving 14 bases unmatched. The germline CDR1 and CDR2 sequences are SGHRS and YFSETQ. The CDR3 spans 18 residues. CDR3 bases: TGCGCCAGCAGCTCCCGGGGGAGCCTAGCGGGGGCCTCAGATACGCAGTATTTT. It codes for CASSSRGSLAGASDTQYF.